The 8 T cell receptor beta chains below were found in one sample sequenced in a study of CD8 T cells in ankylosing spondylitis. TCRdb analysed the 5' RACE reads with MiXCR anew, one entry per CDR3 protein. The table has 150,000 to 200,000 distinct CDR3 sequences, roughly 13% seen once. Sequenced: blood, either unsorted or a sorted T cell fraction (not recorded which). The receptors derive from a female donor with ankylosing spondylitis or in good health (not recorded which).

This clonotype came up many times. The rearrangement uses TRBV6-2 or TRBV6-3 and TRBJ2-1, with 14 nucleotides matching TRBD2. V dropped 5 bases and J dropped 9; count of bases not matched to a gene: 3. CDR1 MNHEY and CDR2 SVGEGT come from the germline V gene. The CDR3 covers 14 residues. Written as DNA, the CDR3 is TGTGCCAGCAGTACGACTAGCGGGAGGGCTGAGCAGTTCTTC. Amino acid sequence: CASSTTSGRAEQFF.

Here the CDR3 reads CASSEALAGGGEQFF. In nucleotides, the CDR3 is TGTGCCAGCAGTGAAGCCTTAGCGGGAGGAGGTGAGCAGTTCTTC. This chain connects TRBV2 to TRBJ2-1, with 10 bases identical to TRBD2. Per the germline V gene, CDR1 is SNHLY and CDR2 is FYNNEI. CDR3 length: 15 residues. V was pared by 0 bases and J by 9 bases, with 5 bases of the junction left unmatched.

This clonotype was counted many times. V and J are TRBV5-1 and TRBJ2-2; D unresolved. Trimming removed 0 bases from V and 6 bases from J, with 12 bases in between. Germline assignment: CDR1 SGHRS and CDR2 YFSETQ. The CDR3 extends over 15 amino acids. The DNA for the CDR3 is TGCGCCAGCAGCTTGGTTGTGACGCAGTCCGGGGAGCTGTTTTTT. Residues: CASSLVVTQSGELFF.

This clonotype was found many times. The CDR3 nucleotides read TGCGCCAGCAGCCAAGGGGCAGGGACCTCCTACGAGCAGTACTTC. It specifies CASSQGAGTSYEQYF. This chain joins TRBV4-3 and TRBJ2-7; D is perhaps TRBD1 or TRBD2 (5 bases each). The CDR3 contains 15 residues. V was clipped by 1 base and J by 0 bases, with 10 bases between them. Germline loops: CDR1 LGHNA, CDR2 YSLEER.

Ten or more counts support this clonotype. The chain couples TRBV29-1 to TRBJ2-2; the match to TRBD2 covers 14 bases. Germline V gene lookup returns CDR1 SQVTM and CDR2 ANQGSEA. Unmatched junction bases numbered 3, after V lost 5 bases and J lost 4 bases. The CDR3 spans 15 residues. The CDR3 nucleotides read TGCAGCGTTTTGGGGACTAGCGGGGGCACCGGGGAGCTGTTTTTT. Translating it yields CSVLGTSGGTGELFF.

The chain couples TRBV7-3 to TRBJ2-1; unclear D gene. CDR1 and CDR2 from the germline V gene are SGHTA and FQGTGA. This CDR3 is built from 13 residues. Trimming took off 5 bases at V and 5 bases at J, with 10 bases between the two ends. This chain's CDR3 is CASSAVGNNEQFF. Written as DNA, the CDR3 is TGTGCCAGCAGCGCCGTGGGGAACAATGAGCAGTTCTTC.

This clonotype came up many times. This chain links TRBV12-3 or TRBV12-4 with TRBJ2-7, with TRBD1 matching 9 bases. The CDR3 spans 15 residues. V gave up 0 bases and J gave up 1 base; unmatched junction bases: 1. CDR3 DNA sequence: TGTGCCAGCAGTTTAGCGGGACAGGGATCCTACGAGCAGTACTTC. Translating gives CASSLAGQGSYEQYF.

This clonotype came up many times. The V gene is TRBV28, the J gene TRBJ1-4; 7 bases align to TRBD1. Per germline, CDR1 MDHEN and CDR2 SYDVKM. The CDR3 spans 14 residues. J was trimmed by 8 bases and V by 4 bases; bases with no gene match: 7. CDR3 in DNA: TGTGCCAGCAGTTCCGGACAGGCGGGGGAAAAACTGTTTTTT. Protein product: CASSSGQAGEKLFF. Based on the CDR3 plus reference TRBV28 and TRBJ1-4, the full variable domain is DVKVTQSSRYLVKRTGEKVFLECVQDMDHENMFWYRQDPGLGLRLIYFSYDVKMKEKGDIPEGYSVSREKKERFSLILESASTNQTSMYLCASSSGQAGEKLFFGSGTQLSVL.